One sample yielded the 13 T cell receptor beta chains listed below, sequenced in a study of cytomegalovirus exposure and HLA in healthy donors. Amplification used 60 Vbeta primers and 13 Jbeta primers. Clones were read by immunoSEQ multiplex PCR, and TCRdb kept only the in-frame ones, dropping some. The sample shows 100,000 to 150,000 clones, approximately 78% of them seen only once. Material for sequencing was PBMCs. Receptors originate from a young man in good health and CMV-seropositive.

The gene calls are TRBV5-1 and TRBJ1-1, with 7 bases identical to TRBD1. The CDR3 totals 15 residues. In germline, CDR1 is SGHRS, CDR2 YFSETQ. Trimming cost V 4 bases and J 0 bases; bases outside gene matches: 6. The CDR3 nucleotides are TGCGCCAGCAGCAAACCGGGACAGATGAACACTGAAGCTTTCTTT. It encodes CASSKPGQMNTEAFF.

The J gene is TRBJ2-7, the V gene TRBV5-1; the match to TRBD2 covers 8 bases. This CDR3 has 14 residues. Germline V gene sequence: CDR1 SGHRS, CDR2 YFSETQ. The junction had 4 bases not matched to a gene; V was cut back by 2 bases and J by 3 bases. The CDR3 nucleotides are TGCGCCAGCAGCTTCAGCGGGAGTAGCTACGAGCAGTACTTC. Its translation is CASSFSGSSYEQYF.

The chain carries TRBV5-5 and TRBJ2-1; a possible D gene is TRBD2 (6 bases). V was clipped by 2 bases and J by 8 bases, with 26 bases between them. Germline loops: CDR1 SGHKS, CDR2 YYEKEE (reference sequence). The CDR3 is made up of 18 amino acids. CDR3 region: CASSLEFSMGLQVYEQFF. CDR3 nucleotides: TGTGCCAGCAGCTTAGAATTTAGTATGGGACTCCAGGTGTATGAGCAGTTCTTC.

The V call is TRBV6-1, the J call TRBJ2-7; 7 bases agree with TRBD1. CDR1 is MNHNS, CDR2 SASEGT, per germline. The CDR3 spans 19 residues. Unmatched junction bases numbered 19, after V lost 2 bases and J lost 3 bases. This CDR3 is CASSEMGGPGQANNYEQYF. CDR3 bases: TGTGCCAGCAGTGAAATGGGTGGACCCGGACAGGCAAACAACTACGAGCAGTACTTC.

The chain uses TRBV11-3 and TRBJ2-3, with 7 bases aligning to TRBD2. From germline, CDR1 is SGHNT and CDR2 YENEEA. V gave up 5 bases and J gave up 1 base; unmatched junction bases: 9. CDR3 length: 16 amino acids. CDR3 amino acids: CASSPRAGRGTDTQYF. CDR3 nucleotide sequence: TGTGCCAGCAGCCCTCGAGCGGGACGGGGCACAGATACGCAGTATTTT.

Here the CDR3 reads CASSPIFGGQSSYEQYF. The CDR3 DNA reads as TGTGCCAGCTCACCTATCTTCGGAGGGCAGAGCTCCTACGAGCAGTACTTC. This rearrangement joins TRBV18 to TRBJ2-7; D is perhaps TRBD2 (6 bases). V was cut by 3 bases and J by 0 bases, with 18 bases left in between. The CDR3 length is 17 residues. Germline V gives CDR1 KGHSH, CDR2 LQKENI.

The chain couples TRBV4-1 to TRBJ1-3, with D possibly being TRBD1 (6 bases). Looked up from germline, CDR1 is MGHRA and CDR2 is YSYEKL. The length of the CDR3 is 18 residues. Trimming pared 0 bases from V and 0 bases from J, leaving 15 bases between. This CDR3 reads CASSQDGKGHLSGNTIYF. For the CDR3, the DNA is TGCGCCAGCAGCCAAGACGGAAAGGGACACCTCTCTGGAAACACCATATATTTT.

The V call is TRBV19, the J call TRBJ1-2, with D perhaps TRBD1 (6 bases). With 7 bases removed from V and 1 base from J, the gap between germline ends came to 19 bases. The CDR3 sequence is 16 residues long. The germline V gene has CDR1 LNHDA and CDR2 SQIVND (reference sequence). For the CDR3, the DNA is TGTGCCAGTAAAGGAGACAGGCCTCGGTTTAACTATGGCTACACCTTC. This encodes CASKGDRPRFNYGYTF.

A word on this clone: The junction shows a germline mismatch at one end, possibly a read error. The chain has TRBV7-7 and TRBJ2-2, with D tentatively TRBD2 (5 bases). The CDR3 is made up of 13 amino acids. Germline V gene sequence: CDR1 SSHAT, CDR2 FNYEAQ (reference sequence). The CDR3 DNA reads TGTGCTAGCAGCTTTAGAGGGACCGGGGAGCTGTTTTTT. It translates to CASSFRGTGELFF.

This chain joins TRBV2 and TRBJ2-6; maybe TRBD1 (6 bases). The CDR3 covers 15 residues. Trimming took off 6 bases at V and 2 bases at J, with 11 bases between the two ends. Germline V gives CDR1 SNHLY, CDR2 FYNNEI. CDR3: CASSAGDPGANVLTF. In DNA, the CDR3 is TGTGCCAGCAGCGCAGGGGATCCTGGGGCCAACGTCCTGACTTTC.

Only one count was recorded for this clone. One junction end disagrees with the germline gene, perhaps due to a read error. The V and J genes are TRBV4-1 and TRBJ1-4; 9 bases line up with TRBD1. Germline values: CDR1 MGHRA, CDR2 YSYEKL. The CDR3 sequence is 17 residues long. For the CDR3, the DNA is TGCGCCAGCAGCCAAGTGTTAACCGGGACAGGGAATGGAAAACTGTTTTTT. Translation gives CASSQVLTGTGNGKLFF.

The chain employs TRBV7-8 and TRBJ2-7; D is possibly TRBD2 (5 bases). V lost 5 bases, J lost 7 bases, and 9 bases lay in between. Germline assignment: CDR1 SGHVS and CDR2 FQNEAQ. The CDR3 has 11 residues. The CDR3 bases are TGTGCCAGCAGCCCTAGCCGGGAGCAGTACTTC. It codes for CASSPSREQYF.

This chain uses TRBV5-1 with TRBJ2-5; TRBD2 is a possible D gene (6 bases). V was cut by 3 bases and J by 1 base, with 19 bases left in between. CDR3 length equals 17 residues. CDR1 and CDR2 from the germline V gene are SGHRS and YFSETQ. This CDR3 reads CASSYNGPGAIQETQYF. CDR3 nucleotide sequence: TGCGCCAGCAGCTATAACGGGCCGGGAGCGATCCAAGAGACCCAGTACTTC.